Below are 22 T cell receptor beta chains sequenced from a single sample in a study of Ad26.COV2.S vaccination and SARS-CoV-2 variants. Using immunoSEQ multiplex PCR, the repertoire was profiled, and TCRdb retains in-frame clones only, with some absent. The sample contains 320,000 or so clones, almost 90% of which appear only once. Treatment in this sample: some 20 received Ad26.COV2.S at low or high dose, single or two shots; 5 received placebo; per-sample allocation not given. Day 63 after the first vaccine or placebo injection was the time point for sampling. Sequencing used peripheral blood, obtained in a trial of Ad26.COV2.S vaccine versus placebo. The receptor source for this set is a person between 18 and 60 years old who received the Ad26.COV2.S COVID-19 vaccine or a placebo.

V and J are TRBV4-3 and TRBJ2-5; TRBD1 might be the D (6 bases). V was shortened by 1 base and J by 3 bases, with 18 bases between the two germline ends. This CDR3 contains 17 residues. Germline V gene sequence: CDR1 LGHNA, CDR2 YSLEER. The CDR3 nucleotides read TGCGCCAGCAGCCAAGGACAGGCGGCCGTTGGGAAAGAGACCCAGTACTTC. It encodes CASSQGQAAVGKETQYF.

This sequence joins TRBV29-1 and TRBJ2-2, with 8 positions matching TRBD1. With 6 bases clipped from V and 4 bases from J, the junction kept 10 bases outside the gene matches. The CDR3 has 15 residues. CDR1 and CDR2 from the germline V gene are SQVTM and ANQGSEA. The CDR3 region is CSVLGAGGVTGELFF. In nucleotides, the CDR3 is TGCAGCGTCCTCGGGGCAGGGGGCGTCACCGGGGAGCTGTTTTTT.

The rearrangement links TRBV5-5 to TRBJ2-7; 9 nucleotides line up with TRBD1. The ends lost 3 bases at V and 11 bases at J; junction bases unmatched: 12. This CDR3 has 14 residues. Looked up from germline, CDR1 is SGHKS and CDR2 is YYEKEE (reference sequence). The CDR3 protein is CASSWTGTGLGEYF. The CDR3 DNA sequence: TGTGCCAGCAGCTGGACCGGGACAGGGCTCGGGGAGTACTTC.

DNA of the CDR3: TGTGCCAGCAGCGTAGCCGGCGGATCGAATTCACCCCTCCACTTT. Translating it yields CASSVAGGSNSPLHF. The V gene is TRBV9, the J gene TRBJ1-6; D not certain. The CDR3 loop spans 15 amino acids. Trimming stripped 0 bases from V and 7 bases from J, with 11 bases between. Germline V gene data show CDR1 as SGDLS and CDR2 as YYNGEE. Full variable domain (rest looked up from reference TRBV9 and TRBJ1-6): DSGVTQTPKHLITATGQRVTLRCSPRSGDLSVYWYQQSLDQGLQFLIQYYNGEERAKGNILERFSAQQFPDLHSELNLSSLELGDSALYFCASSVAGGSNSPLHFGNGTRLTVT.

This clone occurred a few times. The CDR3 region is CASGKETQYF. CDR3 bases: TGTGCCAGTGGGAAAGAGACCCAGTACTTC. The chain employs TRBV6-6 and TRBJ2-5; D not certain. V lost 9 bases, J lost 3 bases, and 5 bases lay in between. The V gene's germline CDR1 is MNHNY and CDR2 SVGAGI (reference sequence). This CDR3 contains 10 residues.

The chain joins TRBV15 to TRBJ1-5; 7 positions match TRBD1. The CDR3 has 13 residues. J lost 8 bases, V lost 0 bases, and 1 base had no gene match. Germline lookup yields CDR1 LNHNV and CDR2 YYDKDF (reference sequence). The DNA of the CDR3 is TGTGCCACCAGCAGAGATGACAGGGAGCCCCAGCATTTT. Protein: CATSRDDREPQHF.

V and J are TRBV3-1 (or the pseudogene TRBV3-2) and TRBJ1-2; 9 nucleotides match TRBD1. This CDR3 comprises 16 residues. Germline V gives CDR1 LGHDT, CDR2 YNNKEL (reference sequence). Trimming removed 1 base from V and 6 bases from J; junction bases left unmatched: 9. Here the CDR3 reads CASSQAGQGDLNGYTF. CDR3 in DNA: TGTGCCAGCAGCCAAGCGGGACAGGGAGATTTAAATGGCTACACCTTC.

The rearrangement joins TRBV6-5 to TRBJ2-1; a weak D match, TRBD1 (6 bases). The V gene lost 8 bases and the J gene lost 5 bases, with 13 bases spanning the gap. This CDR3 comprises 13 residues. Germline CDR1 reads MNHEY; CDR2 reads SVGAGI. The CDR3 loop is CASEGQPDNEQFF. The CDR3 nucleotides are TGTGCCAGCGAAGGACAGCCAGACAATGAGCAGTTCTTC.

The genes are TRBV13 and TRBJ2-7; D gene unclear. V was clipped by 6 bases and J by 2 bases, with 14 bases between them. Looked up from germline, CDR1 is PRHDT and CDR2 is FYEKMQ (reference sequence). This CDR3 contains 14 residues. DNA of the CDR3: TGTGCCAGCAGACCAGCTACAGATCCCTACGAGCAGTACTTC. Translating gives CASRPATDPYEQYF.

CDR3 amino acids: CASTALVGYGYTF. For the CDR3, the DNA is TGTGCCAGTACCGCGCTCGTCGGCTATGGCTACACCTTC. This chain joins TRBV19 and TRBJ1-2; D gene ambiguous. V was cut by 7 bases and J by 4 bases, with 13 bases left in between. Germline V gene lookup returns CDR1 LNHDA and CDR2 SQIVND (reference sequence). CDR3 length equals 13 residues.

V and J are TRBV6-6 and TRBJ2-5, with D possibly matching TRBD2 (7 bases). Trimming took off 8 bases at V and 4 bases at J, with 20 bases between the two ends. The CDR3 consists of 15 residues. The germline V gene encodes CDR1 MNHNY and CDR2 SVGAGI (reference sequence). CDR3 coding DNA: TGTGCCAGCGTTTGGATGGGGGGGCGTGGAGAGACCCAGTACTTC. Translation gives CASVWMGGRGETQYF.

The V and J genes are TRBV9 and TRBJ1-3; D not resolved. The CDR3 runs to 14 residues. Trimming left V 1 base short and J 0 bases short, with 5 bases between. Per the germline V gene, CDR1 is SGDLS and CDR2 is YYNGEE. In DNA form, the CDR3 reads TGTGCCAGCAGCGTATTTAGCTCTGGAAACACCATATATTTT. Amino acid sequence: CASSVFSSGNTIYF.

This clone has only one observation. The V and J genes are TRBV11-2 and TRBJ1-3, with D unresolved. The CDR3 sequence is 15 residues long. Germline CDR1 and CDR2: SGHAT and FQNNGV. The germline V and J ends were trimmed by 2 bases and 0 bases, with 8 bases remaining between them. As DNA, the CDR3 is TGTGCCAGCAGCTTAAACAGTATCTCTGGAAACACCATATATTTT. Amino acids: CASSLNSISGNTIYF.

The chain is built from TRBV19 and TRBJ1-1; perhaps TRBD1 as D (6 bases). This CDR3 spans 12 amino acids. Trimming pared 3 bases from V and 5 bases from J, leaving 7 bases between. Per germline, CDR1 LNHDA and CDR2 SQIVND (reference sequence). The CDR3 reads CASSIQGTEAFF. DNA for the CDR3: TGTGCCAGTAGTATCCAGGGGACTGAAGCTTTCTTT.

The genes are TRBV4-1 and TRBJ2-1, with D tentatively TRBD1 or TRBD2 (5 bases each). The CDR3 sequence is 13 residues long. V lost 8 bases and J lost 10, with 18 bases in between. Germline V gene lookup returns CDR1 MGHRA and CDR2 YSYEKL. Here the CDR3 DNA reads TGCGCCAGCCGGGACCCTATTCTGCCGGAGCAGTTCTTC. It yields the protein CASRDPILPEQFF.

The J gene is TRBJ2-7, the V gene TRBV6-5; 8 nucleotides agree with TRBD1. The CDR3 totals 14 residues. The ends lost 4 bases at V and 2 bases at J; junction bases unmatched: 4. Germline V lookup: CDR1 MNHEY, CDR2 SVGAGI. CDR3: CASSFRGLTYEQYF. The DNA of the CDR3 is TGTGCCAGCAGTTTCAGGGGGCTAACCTACGAGCAGTACTTC.

The chain couples TRBV29-1 to TRBJ1-2; 8 positions agree with TRBD1. Germline V gene lookup returns CDR1 SQVTM and CDR2 ANQGSEA. J was trimmed by 5 bases and V by 6 bases; bases with no gene match: 5. CDR3 length: 12 residues. DNA for the CDR3: TGCAGCGTAAATACAGGGGGATATGGCTACACCTTC. Its translation: CSVNTGGYGYTF.

The rearrangement links TRBV5-6 to TRBJ1-1, with 9 bases aligning to TRBD1. This CDR3 has 16 amino acids. The trim removed 5 bases at V and 5 bases at J, leaving 13 bases unmatched. The germline CDR1 and CDR2 sequences are SGHDT and YYEEEE. The CDR3 bases are TGTGCCAGCAGAACCGCCGGGACAGGGAGAGGAACTGAAGCTTTCTTT. It translates to CASRTAGTGRGTEAFF.

In this sample, this clone turned up once. The chain employs TRBV3-1 (or the pseudogene TRBV3-2) and TRBJ2-3; 10 positions agree with TRBD2. Germline CDR1 reads LGHDT; CDR2 reads YNNKEL (reference sequence). The length of the CDR3 is 18 residues. The V segment lost 1 base and the J segment 2 bases; nucleotides outside the gene matches: 9. In nucleotides, the CDR3 is TGTGCCAGCAGCCAAGCTCCCACCGGGACTAGCGTCACAGATACGCAGTATTTT. Its translation is CASSQAPTGTSVTDTQYF.

The rearrangement links TRBV2 to TRBJ1-1, with unresolved D. V lost 6 bases, J lost 1 base, and 9 bases lay in between. The germline gives CDR1 SNHLY, CDR2 FYNNEI. The CDR3 extends over 13 amino acids. CDR3 sequence reads: CASSRTKNTEAFF. The CDR3 region has the DNA TGTGCCAGCAGCCGCACCAAGAACACTGAAGCTTTCTTT.

The V and J genes are TRBV3-1 (or the pseudogene TRBV3-2) and TRBJ1-1, with 7 bases identical to TRBD1. CDR1 and CDR2 from the germline V gene are LGHDT and YNNKEL (reference sequence). CDR3 size: 14 residues. V shed 1 base, J shed 7 bases, and the junction held 6 bases outside the gene matches. The CDR3 DNA sequence: TGTGCCAGCAGCCAAGTTACAGGGGCGGATGAAGCTTTCTTT. Protein product: CASSQVTGADEAFF.

The chain has TRBV9 and TRBJ1-4; 7 positions match TRBD1. The junction had 9 bases not matched to a gene; V was cut back by 4 bases and J by 0 bases. The CDR3 extends over 17 amino acids. Per the germline V gene, CDR1 is SGDLS and CDR2 is YYNGEE. This chain's CDR3 is CASSPGGIYATNEKLFF. For the CDR3, the DNA is TGTGCCAGCAGCCCAGGGGGGATTTATGCAACTAATGAAAAACTGTTTTTT.